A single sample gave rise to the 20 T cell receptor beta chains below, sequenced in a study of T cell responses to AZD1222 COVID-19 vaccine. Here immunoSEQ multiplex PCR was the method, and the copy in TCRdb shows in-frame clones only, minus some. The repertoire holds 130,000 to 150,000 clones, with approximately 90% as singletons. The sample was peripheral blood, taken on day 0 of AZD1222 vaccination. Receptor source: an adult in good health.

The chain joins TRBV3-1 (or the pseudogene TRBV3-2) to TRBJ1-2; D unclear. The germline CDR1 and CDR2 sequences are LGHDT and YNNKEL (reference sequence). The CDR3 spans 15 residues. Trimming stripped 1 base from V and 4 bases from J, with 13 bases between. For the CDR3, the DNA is TGTGCCAGCAGCCAAGGTCCCCTCGCGGGCTATGGCTACACCTTC. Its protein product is CASSQGPLAGYGYTF.

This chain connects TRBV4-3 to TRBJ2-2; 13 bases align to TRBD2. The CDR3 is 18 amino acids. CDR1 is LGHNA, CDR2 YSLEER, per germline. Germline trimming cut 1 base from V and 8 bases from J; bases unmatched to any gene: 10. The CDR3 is CASSQGGGLAGAEGELFF. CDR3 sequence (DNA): TGCGCCAGCAGCCAAGGGGGCGGACTAGCGGGGGCCGAGGGGGAGCTGTTTTTT.

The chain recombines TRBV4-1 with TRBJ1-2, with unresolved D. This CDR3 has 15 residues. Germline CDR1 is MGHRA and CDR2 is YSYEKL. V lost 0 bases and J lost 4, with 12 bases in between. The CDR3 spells CASSQERAVPYGYTF. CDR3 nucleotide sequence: TGCGCCAGCAGCCAAGAGCGTGCGGTCCCCTATGGCTACACCTTC.

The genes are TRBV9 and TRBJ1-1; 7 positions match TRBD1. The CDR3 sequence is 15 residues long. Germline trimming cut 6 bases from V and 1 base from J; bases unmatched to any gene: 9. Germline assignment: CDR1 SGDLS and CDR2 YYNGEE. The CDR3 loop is CASKGTDGRNTEAFF. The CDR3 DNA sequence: TGTGCCAGCAAGGGGACAGATGGTAGGAACACTGAAGCTTTCTTT.

In DNA form, the CDR3 reads TGTGCCAGCAGCTTAATGACAGGGGCAAAAGCTTTCTTT. Translating gives CASSLMTGAKAFF. This chain connects TRBV7-3 to TRBJ1-1, with 8 bases matching TRBD1. This CDR3 region has 13 residues. The germline CDR1 and CDR2 sequences are SGHTA and FQGTGA. V lost 1 base, J lost 9 bases, and 4 bases stayed unmatched.

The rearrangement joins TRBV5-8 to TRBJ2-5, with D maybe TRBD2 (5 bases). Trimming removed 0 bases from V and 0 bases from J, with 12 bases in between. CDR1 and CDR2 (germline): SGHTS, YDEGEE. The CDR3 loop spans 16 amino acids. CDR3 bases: TGTGCCAGCAGCTTGGAGGGAGTGGCAGACCAAGAGACCCAGTACTTC. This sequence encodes CASSLEGVADQETQYF.

The CDR3: CASSQERGGHPETQYF. The CDR3 DNA is TGTGCCAGCAGCCAAGAGCGGGGGGGTCATCCAGAGACCCAGTACTTC. The chain carries TRBV28 and TRBJ2-5, with 10 bases aligning to TRBD2. Germline V CDR1 and CDR2: MDHEN, SYDVKM. J was trimmed by 4 bases and V by 6 bases; bases with no gene match: 11. The CDR3 length is 16 residues.

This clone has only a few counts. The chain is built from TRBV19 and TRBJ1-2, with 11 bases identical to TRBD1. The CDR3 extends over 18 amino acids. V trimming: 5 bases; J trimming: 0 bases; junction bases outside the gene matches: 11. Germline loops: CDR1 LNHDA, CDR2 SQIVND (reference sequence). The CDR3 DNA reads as TGTGCCAGTAGTTCCGCCGGGACAGGGGGGACGACTAACTATGGCTACACCTTC. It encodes CASSSAGTGGTTNYGYTF.

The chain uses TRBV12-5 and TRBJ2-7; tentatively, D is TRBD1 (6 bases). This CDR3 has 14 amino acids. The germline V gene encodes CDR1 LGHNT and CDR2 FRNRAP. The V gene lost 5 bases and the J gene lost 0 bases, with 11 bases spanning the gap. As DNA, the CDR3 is TGTGCTAGTGGTCCTTGGACAGTCTCCTACGAGCAGTACTTC. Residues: CASGPWTVSYEQYF.

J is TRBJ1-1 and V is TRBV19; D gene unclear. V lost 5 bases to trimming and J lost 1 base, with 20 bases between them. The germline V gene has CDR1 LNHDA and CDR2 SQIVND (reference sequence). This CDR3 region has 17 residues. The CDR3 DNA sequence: TGTGCCAGTAGTCTCTTCGGACCACTAAGGAGGAACACTGAAGCTTTCTTT. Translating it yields CASSLFGPLRRNTEAFF.

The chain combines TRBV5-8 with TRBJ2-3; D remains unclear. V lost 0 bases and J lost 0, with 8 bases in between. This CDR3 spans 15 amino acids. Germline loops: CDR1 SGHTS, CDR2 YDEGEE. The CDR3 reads CASSLVGLSTDTQYF. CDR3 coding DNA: TGTGCCAGCAGCTTGGTTGGTTTAAGCACAGATACGCAGTATTTT. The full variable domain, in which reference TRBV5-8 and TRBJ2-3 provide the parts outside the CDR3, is EAGVTQSPTHLIKTRGQQATLRCSPISGHTSVYWYQQALGLGLQFLLWYDEGEERNRGNFPPRFSGRQFPNYSSELNVNALELEDSALYLCASSLVGLSTDTQYFGPGTRLTVL.

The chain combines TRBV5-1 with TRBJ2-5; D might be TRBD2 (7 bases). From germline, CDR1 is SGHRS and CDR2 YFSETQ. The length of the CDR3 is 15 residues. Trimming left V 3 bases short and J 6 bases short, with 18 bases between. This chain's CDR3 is CASSSDRLREKTQYF. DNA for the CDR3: TGCGCCAGCAGCTCCGACAGGTTGCGGGAGAAGACCCAGTACTTC.

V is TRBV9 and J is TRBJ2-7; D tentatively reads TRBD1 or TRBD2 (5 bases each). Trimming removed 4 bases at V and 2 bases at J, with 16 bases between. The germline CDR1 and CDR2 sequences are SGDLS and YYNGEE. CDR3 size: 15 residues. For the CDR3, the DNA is TGTGCCAGCAGCCCCCAGCCCACGGGGCCCTACGAGCAGTACTTC. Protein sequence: CASSPQPTGPYEQYF. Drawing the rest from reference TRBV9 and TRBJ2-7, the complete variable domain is DSGVTQTPKHLITATGQRVTLRCSPRSGDLSVYWYQQSLDQGLQFLIQYYNGEERAKGNILERFSAQQFPDLHSELNLSSLELGDSALYFCASSPQPTGPYEQYFGPGTRLTVT.

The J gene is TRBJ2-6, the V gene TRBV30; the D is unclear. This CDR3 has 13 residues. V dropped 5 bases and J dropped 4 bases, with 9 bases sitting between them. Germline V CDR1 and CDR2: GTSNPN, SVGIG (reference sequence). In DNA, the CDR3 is TGTGCCTGGCGCTTTGGGGGGGCCAACGTCCTGACTTTC. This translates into CAWRFGGANVLTF.

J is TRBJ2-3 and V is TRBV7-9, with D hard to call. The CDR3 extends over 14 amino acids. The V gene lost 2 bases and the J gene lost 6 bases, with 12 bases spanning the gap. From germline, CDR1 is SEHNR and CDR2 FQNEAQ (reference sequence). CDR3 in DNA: TGTGCCAGCAGCTTAACTGGGCCCCTGGATACGCAGTATTTT. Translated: CASSLTGPLDTQYF.

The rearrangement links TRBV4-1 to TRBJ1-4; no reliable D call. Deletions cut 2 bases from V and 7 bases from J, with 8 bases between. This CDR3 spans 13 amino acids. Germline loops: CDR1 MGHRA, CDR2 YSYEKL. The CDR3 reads CASSQTSGEKLFF. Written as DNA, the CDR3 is TGCGCCAGCAGCCAAACGTCGGGTGAAAAACTGTTTTTT.

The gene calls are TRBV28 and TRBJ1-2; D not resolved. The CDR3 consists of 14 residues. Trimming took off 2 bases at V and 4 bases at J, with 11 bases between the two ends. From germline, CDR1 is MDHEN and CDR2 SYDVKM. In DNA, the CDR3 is TGTGCCAGCAGTTTACCGGGCTCTAGCTATGGCTACACCTTC. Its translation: CASSLPGSSYGYTF.

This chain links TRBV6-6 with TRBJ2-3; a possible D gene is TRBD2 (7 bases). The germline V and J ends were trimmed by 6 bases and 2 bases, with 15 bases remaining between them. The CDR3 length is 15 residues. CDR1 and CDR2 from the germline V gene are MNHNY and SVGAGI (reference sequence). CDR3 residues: CASRDWGGATDTQYF. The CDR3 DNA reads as TGTGCCAGCAGGGATTGGGGGGGGGCCACAGATACGCAGTATTTT.

The CDR3 region is CASSGTGTLNTEAFF. CDR3 nucleotides: TGTGCCAGCAGCGGCACCGGGACCTTGAACACTGAAGCTTTCTTT. The chain joins TRBV9 to TRBJ1-1; a weak D match, TRBD1 (5 bases). The CDR3 spans 15 residues. Germline assignment: CDR1 SGDLS and CDR2 YYNGEE. The V end was cut by 3 bases, the J end by 0 bases, with 12 bases between.

CDR3 sequence reads: CASSELVYEQYF. The CDR3 DNA is TGTGCCAGCAGTGAATTAGTCTACGAGCAGTACTTC. This rearrangement joins TRBV6-1 to TRBJ2-7; no clear D. From germline, CDR1 is MNHNS and CDR2 SASEGT. Trimming stripped 2 bases from V and 3 bases from J, with 5 bases between. The CDR3 is made up of 12 amino acids.